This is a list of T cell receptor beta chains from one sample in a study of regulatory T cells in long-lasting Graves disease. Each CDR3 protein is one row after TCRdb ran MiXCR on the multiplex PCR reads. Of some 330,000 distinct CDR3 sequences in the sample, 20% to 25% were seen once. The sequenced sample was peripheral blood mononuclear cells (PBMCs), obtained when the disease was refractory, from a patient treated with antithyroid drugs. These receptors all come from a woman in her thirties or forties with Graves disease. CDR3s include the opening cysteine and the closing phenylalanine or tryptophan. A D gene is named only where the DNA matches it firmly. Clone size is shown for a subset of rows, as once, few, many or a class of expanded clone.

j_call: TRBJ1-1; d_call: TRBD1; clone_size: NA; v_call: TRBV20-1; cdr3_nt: TGCAGTGCTAGAGATGAGGACAGGGGGCTCGGCACTGAAGCTTTCTTT; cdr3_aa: CSARDEDRGLGTEAFF
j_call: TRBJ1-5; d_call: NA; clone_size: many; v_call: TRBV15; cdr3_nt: TGTGCCACCAGTCAGGAGGGCAGGGAGAATCAGCCCCAGCATTTT; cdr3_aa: CATSQEGRENQPQHF
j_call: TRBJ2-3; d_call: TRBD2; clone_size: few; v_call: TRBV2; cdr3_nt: TGTGCCAGCAGTGATGGAGGTAGCGGGAGCACAGATACGCAGTATTTT; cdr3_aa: CASSDGGSGSTDTQYF
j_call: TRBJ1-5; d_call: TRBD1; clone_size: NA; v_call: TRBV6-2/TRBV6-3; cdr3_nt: TGTGCCAGCAGAAGGACAGGGGCTATCAATCAGCCCCAGCATTTT; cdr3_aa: CASRRTGAINQPQHF
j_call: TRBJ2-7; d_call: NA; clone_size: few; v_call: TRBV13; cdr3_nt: TGTGCCAGCAGCCTGGGGAGGCAGATCTACGAGCAGTACTTC; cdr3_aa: CASSLGRQIYEQYF
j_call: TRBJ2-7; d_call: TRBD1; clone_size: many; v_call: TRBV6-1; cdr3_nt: TGTGCCAGCAGAAAAAAAGTTAGAGGGACAGGGCCCCACGAGCAGTACTTC; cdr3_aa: CASRKKVRGTGPHEQYF
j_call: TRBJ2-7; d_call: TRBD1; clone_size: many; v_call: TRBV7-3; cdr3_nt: TGTGCCAGCAGCCCCAAAGGCAGGGGGCGCGGGGAGCAGTACTTC; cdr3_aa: CASSPKGRGRGEQYF
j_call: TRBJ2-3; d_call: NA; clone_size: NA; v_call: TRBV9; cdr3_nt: TGTGCCAGCAGCGTAGGGACTCGGGGAGATACGCAGTATTTT; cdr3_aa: CASSVGTRGDTQYF
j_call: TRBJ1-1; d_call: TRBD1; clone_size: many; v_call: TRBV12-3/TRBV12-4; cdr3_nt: TGTGCCAGCAGACCAATCGACAGGGGCGCGAACACTGAAGCTTTCTTT; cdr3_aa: CASRPIDRGANTEAFF
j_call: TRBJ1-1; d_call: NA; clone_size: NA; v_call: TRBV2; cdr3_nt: TGTGCCAGCAGGGCTGACAGTTCTGGAGCTTTCTTT; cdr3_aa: CASRADSSGAFF
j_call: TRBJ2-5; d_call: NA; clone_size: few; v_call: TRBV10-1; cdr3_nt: TGCGCCAGCAGTGAGTCCCCAGGGGAGACCCAGTACTTC; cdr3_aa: CASSESPGETQYF
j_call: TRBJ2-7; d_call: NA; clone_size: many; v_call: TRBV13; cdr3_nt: TGTGCCAGCAGTAGGCCGGGACTGTTCGAGCAGTACTTC; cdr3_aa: CASSRPGLFEQYF
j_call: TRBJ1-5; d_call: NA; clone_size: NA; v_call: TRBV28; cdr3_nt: TGTGCCAGCACCCCAGAGGGATGGTATAGCAATCAGCCCCAGCATTTT; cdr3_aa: CASTPEGWYSNQPQHF
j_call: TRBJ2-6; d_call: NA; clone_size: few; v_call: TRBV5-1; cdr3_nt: TGCGCCAGCAGCTTAATGGGGGCGTCTGGGGCCAACGTCCTGACTTTC; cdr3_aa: CASSLMGASGANVLTF
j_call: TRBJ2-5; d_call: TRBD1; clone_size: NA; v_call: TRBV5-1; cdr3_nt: TGCGCCAGCAGCTTGGAACTAATGAGCAGGGGGAGACAAGAGACCCAGTACTTC; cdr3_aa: CASSLELMSRGRQETQYF
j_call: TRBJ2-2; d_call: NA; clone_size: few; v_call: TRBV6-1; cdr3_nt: TGTGCCAGCACCCCCGTAGTGACCGGGGAGCTGTTTTTT; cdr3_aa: CASTPVVTGELFF
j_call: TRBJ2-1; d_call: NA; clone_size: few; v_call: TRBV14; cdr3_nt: TGTGCCAGCAGCCGTATTAGCGGTCCCTCCTACAATGAGCAGTTCTTC; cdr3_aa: CASSRISGPSYNEQFF
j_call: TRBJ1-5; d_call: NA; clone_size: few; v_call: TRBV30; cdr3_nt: TGTGCCTGGAGTGAGGACGGGGGCCAGCCCCAGCATTTT; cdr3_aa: CAWSEDGGQPQHF
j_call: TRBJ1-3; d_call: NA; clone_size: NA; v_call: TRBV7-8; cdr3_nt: TGTGCCAGCAGCTTACCGGGAGAGGGAAACACCATATATTTT; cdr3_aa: CASSLPGEGNTIYF
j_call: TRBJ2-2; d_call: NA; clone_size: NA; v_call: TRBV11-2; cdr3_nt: TGTGCCAGCAGCTCGGAGAAACAGGGTTTCACCGGGGAGCTGTTTTTT; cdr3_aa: CASSSEKQGFTGELFF
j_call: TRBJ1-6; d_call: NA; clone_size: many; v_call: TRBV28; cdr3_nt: TGTGCCAGCAGCGCAGTGCGGGGATGGGATTCACCCCTCCACTTT; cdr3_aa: CASSAVRGWDSPLHF
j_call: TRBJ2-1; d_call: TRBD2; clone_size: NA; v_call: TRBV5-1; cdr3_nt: TGCGCCAGCAGCGCTCTCTTAGCGGGAGGGCCTTACAATGAGCAGTTCTTC; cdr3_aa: CASSALLAGGPYNEQFF
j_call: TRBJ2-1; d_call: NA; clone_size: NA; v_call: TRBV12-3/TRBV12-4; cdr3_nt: TGTGCCAGCAGTCCCTCCCGTCGCTACAATGAGCAGTTCTTC; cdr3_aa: CASSPSRRYNEQFF
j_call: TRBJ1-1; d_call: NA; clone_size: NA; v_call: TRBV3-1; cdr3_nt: TGTGCCAGCAGCCCCAGCAACTTGGGCACTGAAGCTTTCTTT; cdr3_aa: CASSPSNLGTEAFF
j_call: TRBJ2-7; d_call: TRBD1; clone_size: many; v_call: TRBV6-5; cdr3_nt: TGTGCCAGCAGTTACAGGACAGGATCCTACGAGCAGTACTTC; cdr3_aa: CASSYRTGSYEQYF
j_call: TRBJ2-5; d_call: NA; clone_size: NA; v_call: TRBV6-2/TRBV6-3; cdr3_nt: TGTGCCAGCAGGGGAGGGGGCTATCAAGAGGCCCAGTACTTC; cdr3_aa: CASRGGGYQEAQYF
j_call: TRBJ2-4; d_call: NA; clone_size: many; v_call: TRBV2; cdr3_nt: TGTGCCAGCAGTGAAGGTTTGAGGGGCCCAATTCAGTACTTC; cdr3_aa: CASSEGLRGPIQYF
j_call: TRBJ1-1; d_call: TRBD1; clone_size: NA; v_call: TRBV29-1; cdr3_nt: TGCAGCGTCATCAGGGGGTTCGACACTGAAGCTTTCTTT; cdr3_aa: CSVIRGFDTEAFF